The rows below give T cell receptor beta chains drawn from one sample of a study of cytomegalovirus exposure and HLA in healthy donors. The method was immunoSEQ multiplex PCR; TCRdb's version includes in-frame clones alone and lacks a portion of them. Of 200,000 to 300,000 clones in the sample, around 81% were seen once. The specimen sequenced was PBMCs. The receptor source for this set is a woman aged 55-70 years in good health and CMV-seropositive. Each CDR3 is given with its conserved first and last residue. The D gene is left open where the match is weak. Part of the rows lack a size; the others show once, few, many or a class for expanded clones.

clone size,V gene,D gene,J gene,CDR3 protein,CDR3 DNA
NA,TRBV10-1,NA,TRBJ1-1,CASSGALNTEAFF,TGCGCCAGCAGTGGGGCCTTGAACACTGAAGCTTTCTTT
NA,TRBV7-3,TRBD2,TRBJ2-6,CASSSSGTTRGANVLTF,TGTGCCAGCAGCTCATCGGGGACTACGCGCGGGGCCAACGTCCTGACTTTC
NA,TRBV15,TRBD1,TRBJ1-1,CATSREDRAPEAFF,TGTGCCACCAGCAGAGAGGACAGGGCCCCTGAAGCTTTCTTT
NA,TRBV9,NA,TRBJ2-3,CASSVAGSGGFTDTQYF,TGTGCCAGCAGCGTAGCCGGGAGTGGGGGATTCACAGATACGCAGTATTTT
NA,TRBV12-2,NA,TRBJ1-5,CASRLVRGDNQPQHF,TGTGCAAGTCGCTTAGTCAGGGGGGACAATCAGCCCCAGCATTTT
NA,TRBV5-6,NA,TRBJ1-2,CASSLASLSGSAPF,TGTGCCAGCAGCTTGGCATCCCTTTCGGGGTCAGCACCCTTC
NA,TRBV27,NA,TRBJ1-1,CASSLLGRAEAFF,TGTGCCAGCAGTCTCCTGGGCAGGGCTGAAGCTTTCTTT
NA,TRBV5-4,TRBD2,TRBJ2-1,CASSLDGRDDNEQFF,TGTGCCAGCAGCTTGGACGGGAGGGATGACAATGAGCAGTTCTTC
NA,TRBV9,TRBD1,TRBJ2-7,CASSVALDGQGGEQYF,TGTGCCAGCAGCGTAGCTTTGGACGGACAGGGCGGGGAGCAGTACTTC
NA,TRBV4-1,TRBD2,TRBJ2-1,CASSQGLAGGGEQFF,TGCGCCAGCAGCCAAGGACTAGCGGGAGGGGGTGAGCAGTTCTTC
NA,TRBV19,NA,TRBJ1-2,CASRRTGFSYGYTF,TGTGCCAGTAGGCGTACAGGGTTTTCCTATGGCTACACCTTC
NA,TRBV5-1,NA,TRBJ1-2,CASSFSLMDGYTF,TGCGCCAGCAGCTTTAGCCTTATGGATGGCTACACCTTC
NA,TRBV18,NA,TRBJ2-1,CASSPQGLAQQFF,TGTGCCAGCTCACCACAGGGGCTTGCCCAGCAGTTCTTC
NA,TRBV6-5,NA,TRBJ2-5,CASTASGGRKTQYF,TGTGCCAGCACGGCGTCGGGGGGCAGGAAGACCCAGTACTTC
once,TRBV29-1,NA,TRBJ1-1,CSVSSGATEAFF,TGCAGCGTTTCTTCAGGGGCGACTGAAGCTTTCTTT
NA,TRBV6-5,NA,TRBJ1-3,CASSFRGFRSGNTIYF,TGTGCCAGCAGTTTCAGGGGTTTTCGCTCTGGAAACACCATATATTTT
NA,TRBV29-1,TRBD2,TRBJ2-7,CSVWGLDYEQYF,TGCAGCGTTTGGGGACTAGACTACGAGCAGTACTTC
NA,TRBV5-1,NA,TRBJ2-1,CASSLIGQSTYNEQFF,TGCGCCAGCAGCTTGATCGGACAGTCCACCTACAATGAGCAGTTCTTC
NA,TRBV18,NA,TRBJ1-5,CASSPSSNQPQHF,TGTGCCAGCTCACCGTCGAGCAATCAGCCCCAGCATTTT
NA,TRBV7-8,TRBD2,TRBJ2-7,CASSLGEGASYEQYF,TGTGCCAGCAGCTTAGGGGAGGGAGCATCCTACGAGCAGTACTTC
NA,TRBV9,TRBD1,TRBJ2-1,CASSGQGSSYNEQFF,TGTGCCAGCAGCGGACAGGGAAGTTCCTACAATGAGCAGTTCTTC
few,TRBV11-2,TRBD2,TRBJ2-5,CASSLVPGLAGGPRETQYF,TGTGCCAGCAGCTTAGTCCCGGGACTAGCGGGAGGGCCGCGGGAGACCCAGTACTTC
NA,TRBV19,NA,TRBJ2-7,CASTRRGGKDEQYF,TGTGCCAGTACCCGCAGAGGAGGGAAAGACGAGCAGTACTTC
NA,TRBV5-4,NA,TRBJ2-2,CASSSPGVHRTGELFF,TGTGCCAGCAGCTCGCCCGGGGTGCATCGTACCGGGGAGCTGTTTTTT
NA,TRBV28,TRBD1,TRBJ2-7,CASSSTGSSYEQYF,TGTGCCAGCAGTTCGACAGGGAGCTCCTACGAGCAGTACTTC
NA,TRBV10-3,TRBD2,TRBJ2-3,CAISESAPSGADTQYF,TGTGCCATCAGTGAGTCTGCCCCTAGCGGAGCAGATACGCAGTATTTT
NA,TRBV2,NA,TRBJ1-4,CASSERGRVEKLFF,TGTGCCAGCAGTGAAAGGGGGAGGGTTGAAAAACTGTTTTTT
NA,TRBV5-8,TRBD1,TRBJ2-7,CASRRTGVSYEQYF,TGTGCCAGCAGGCGGACAGGAGTCTCCTACGAGCAGTACTTC
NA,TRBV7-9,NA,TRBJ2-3,CASIHLPSGDTQYF,TGTGCCAGCATCCATCTCCCCTCAGGCGATACGCAGTATTTT
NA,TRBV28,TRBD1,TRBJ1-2,CASSFGQGLWYGYTF,TGTGCCAGCAGTTTTGGACAGGGGTTGTGGTATGGCTACACCTTC
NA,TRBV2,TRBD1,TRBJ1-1,CASKKTGVEAFF,TGTGCCAGCAAGAAAACAGGGGTCGAAGCTTTCTTT
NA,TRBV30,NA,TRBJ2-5,CAWRPDSQETQYF,TGTGCCTGGAGACCGGACAGTCAAGAGACCCAGTACTTC
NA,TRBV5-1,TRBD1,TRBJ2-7,CASSSGQSLTYEQYF,TGCGCCAGCAGCTCGGGACAGTCTTTAACCTACGAGCAGTACTTC
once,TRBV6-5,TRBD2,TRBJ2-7,CASSFLASGISYEQYF,TGTGCCAGCAGTTTCCTTGCTAGCGGGATCTCCTACGAGCAGTACTTC
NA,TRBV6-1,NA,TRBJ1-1,CASREPGTNTEAFF,TGTGCCAGCAGGGAACCGGGAACGAACACTGAAGCTTTCTTT